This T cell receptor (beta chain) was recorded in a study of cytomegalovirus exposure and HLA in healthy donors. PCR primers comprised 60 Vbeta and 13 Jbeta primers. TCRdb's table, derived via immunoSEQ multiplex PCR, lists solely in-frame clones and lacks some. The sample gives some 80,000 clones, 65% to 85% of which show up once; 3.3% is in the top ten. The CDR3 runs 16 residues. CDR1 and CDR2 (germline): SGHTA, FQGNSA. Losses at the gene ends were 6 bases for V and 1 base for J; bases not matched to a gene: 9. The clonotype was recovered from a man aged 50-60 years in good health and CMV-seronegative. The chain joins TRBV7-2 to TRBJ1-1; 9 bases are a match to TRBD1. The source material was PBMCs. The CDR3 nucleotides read TGTGCCAGCAGTGGGTTGACAGGGGGGGGGAACACTGAAGCTTTCTTT. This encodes CASSGLTGGGNTEAFF.